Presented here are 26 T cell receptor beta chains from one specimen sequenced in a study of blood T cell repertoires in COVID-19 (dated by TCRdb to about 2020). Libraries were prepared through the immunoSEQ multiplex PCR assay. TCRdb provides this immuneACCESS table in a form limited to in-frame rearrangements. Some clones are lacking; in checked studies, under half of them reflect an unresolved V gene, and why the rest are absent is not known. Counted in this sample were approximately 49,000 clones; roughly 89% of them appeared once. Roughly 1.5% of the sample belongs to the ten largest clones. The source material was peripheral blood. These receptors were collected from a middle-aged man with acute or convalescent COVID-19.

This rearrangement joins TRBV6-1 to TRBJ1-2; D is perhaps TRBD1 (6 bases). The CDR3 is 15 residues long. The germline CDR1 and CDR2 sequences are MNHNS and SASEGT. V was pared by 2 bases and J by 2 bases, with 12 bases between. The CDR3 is CASSEMTGPNYGYTF. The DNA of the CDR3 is TGTGCCAGCAGTGAAATGACAGGACCCAACTATGGCTACACCTTC.

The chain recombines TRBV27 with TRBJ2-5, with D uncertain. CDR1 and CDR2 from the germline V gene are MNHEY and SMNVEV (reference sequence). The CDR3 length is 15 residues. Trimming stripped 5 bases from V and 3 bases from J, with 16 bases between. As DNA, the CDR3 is TGTGCCAGCAGTCTACCCTCGGGTGAAGAAGAGACCCAGTACTTC. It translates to CASSLPSGEEETQYF.

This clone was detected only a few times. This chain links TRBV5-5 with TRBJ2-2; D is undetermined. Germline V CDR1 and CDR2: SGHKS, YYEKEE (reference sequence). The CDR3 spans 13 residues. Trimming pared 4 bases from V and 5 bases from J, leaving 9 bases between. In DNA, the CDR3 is TGTGCCAGCAGCCTCCACTGGACCGGGGAGCTGTTTTTT. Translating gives CASSLHWTGELFF.

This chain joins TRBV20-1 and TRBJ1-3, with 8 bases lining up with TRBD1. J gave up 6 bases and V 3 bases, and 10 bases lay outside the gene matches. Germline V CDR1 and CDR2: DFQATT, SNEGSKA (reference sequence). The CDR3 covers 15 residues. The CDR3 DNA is TGCAGTGCTAGTACCCCCGGACAGGGAGAAAACACCATATATTTT. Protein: CSASTPGQGENTIYF.

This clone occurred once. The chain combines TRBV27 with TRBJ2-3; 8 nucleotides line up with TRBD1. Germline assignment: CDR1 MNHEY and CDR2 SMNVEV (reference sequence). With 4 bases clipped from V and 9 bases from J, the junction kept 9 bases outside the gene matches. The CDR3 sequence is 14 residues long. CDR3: CASSSDREDRTQYF. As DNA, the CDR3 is TGTGCCAGCAGTTCGGACAGGGAGGATCGAACGCAGTATTTT.

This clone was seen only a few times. The CDR3: CASSLSAGYYEQYF. The CDR3 nucleotides are TGTGCCAGCAGCTTGTCGGCGGGATACTACGAGCAGTACTTC. The rearrangement uses TRBV5-5 and TRBJ2-7, with a weak D call TRBD2 (6 bases). The length of the CDR3 is 14 residues. CDR1 and CDR2 from the germline V gene are SGHKS and YYEKEE (reference sequence). With 1 base removed from V and 3 bases from J, the gap between germline ends came to 11 bases.

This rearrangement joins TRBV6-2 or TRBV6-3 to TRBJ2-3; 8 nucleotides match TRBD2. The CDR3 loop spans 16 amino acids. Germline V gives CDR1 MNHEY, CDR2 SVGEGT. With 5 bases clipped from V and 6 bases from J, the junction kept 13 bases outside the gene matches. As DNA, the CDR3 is TGTGCCAGCAGTCCCTACCGGGACCCGGGAGGGGATACGCAGTATTTT. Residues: CASSPYRDPGGDTQYF.

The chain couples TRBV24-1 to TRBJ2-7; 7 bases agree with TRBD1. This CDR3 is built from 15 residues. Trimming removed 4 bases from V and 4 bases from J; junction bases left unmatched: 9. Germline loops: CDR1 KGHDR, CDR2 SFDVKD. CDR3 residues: CATSDRNRGRYEQYF. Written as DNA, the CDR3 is TGTGCCACCAGTGACCGAAACAGGGGAAGATACGAGCAGTACTTC.

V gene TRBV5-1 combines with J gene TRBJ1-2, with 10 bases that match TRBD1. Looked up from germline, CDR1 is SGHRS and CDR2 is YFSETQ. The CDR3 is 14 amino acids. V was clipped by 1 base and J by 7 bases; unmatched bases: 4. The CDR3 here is CASSLMGQGSGYTF. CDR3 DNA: TGCGCCAGCAGCTTGATGGGACAGGGGAGTGGCTACACCTTC.

CDR3 in DNA: TGTGCCAGCAGGGGGGCATTCCTGGCCGAGACCCAGTACTTC. Protein: CASRGAFLAETQYF. The chain uses TRBV27 and TRBJ2-5; D might be TRBD1 (6 bases). V was shortened by 6 bases and J by 5 bases, with 16 bases between the two germline ends. Germline V CDR1 and CDR2: MNHEY, SMNVEV (reference sequence). The CDR3 has 14 amino acids.

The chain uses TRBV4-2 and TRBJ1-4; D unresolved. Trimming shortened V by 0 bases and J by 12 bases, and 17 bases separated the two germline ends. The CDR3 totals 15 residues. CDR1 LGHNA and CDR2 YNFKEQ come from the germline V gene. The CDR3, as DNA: TGTGCCAGCAGCCAAGATTTTATAACAGCCGAAGAACTGTTTTTT. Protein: CASSQDFITAEELFF.

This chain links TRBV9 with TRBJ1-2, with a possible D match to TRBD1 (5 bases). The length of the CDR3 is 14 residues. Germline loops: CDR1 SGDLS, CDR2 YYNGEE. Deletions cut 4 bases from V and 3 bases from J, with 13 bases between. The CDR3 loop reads CASSLTTGYYGYTF. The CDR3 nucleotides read TGTGCCAGCAGCCTTACTACAGGTTACTATGGCTACACCTTC.

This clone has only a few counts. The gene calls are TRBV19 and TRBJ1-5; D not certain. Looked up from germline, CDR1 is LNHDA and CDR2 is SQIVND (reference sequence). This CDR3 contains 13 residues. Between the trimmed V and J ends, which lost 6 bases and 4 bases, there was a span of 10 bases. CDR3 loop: CASRSSENQPQHF. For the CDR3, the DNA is TGTGCCAGTAGGTCGTCGGAGAATCAGCCCCAGCATTTT.

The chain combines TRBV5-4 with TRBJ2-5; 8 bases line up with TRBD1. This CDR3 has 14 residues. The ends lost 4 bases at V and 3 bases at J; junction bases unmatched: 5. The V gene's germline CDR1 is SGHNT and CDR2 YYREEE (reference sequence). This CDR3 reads CASSSQTGEETQYF. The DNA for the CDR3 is TGTGCCAGCAGCAGCCAGACAGGGGAAGAGACCCAGTACTTC.

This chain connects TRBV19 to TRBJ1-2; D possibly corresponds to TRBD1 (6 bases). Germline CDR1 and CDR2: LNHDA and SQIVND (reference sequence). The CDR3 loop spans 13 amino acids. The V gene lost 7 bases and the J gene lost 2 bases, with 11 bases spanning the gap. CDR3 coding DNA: TGTGCCAGTACCGAGGGGGGGAACTATGGCTACACCTTC. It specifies CASTEGGNYGYTF.

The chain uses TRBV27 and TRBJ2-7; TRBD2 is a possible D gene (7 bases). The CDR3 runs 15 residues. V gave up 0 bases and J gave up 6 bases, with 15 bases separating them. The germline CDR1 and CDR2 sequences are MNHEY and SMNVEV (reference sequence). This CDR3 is CASSLSGGLPLEQYF. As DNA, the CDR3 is TGTGCCAGCAGTTTATCGGGGGGGCTCCCCCTCGAGCAGTACTTC.

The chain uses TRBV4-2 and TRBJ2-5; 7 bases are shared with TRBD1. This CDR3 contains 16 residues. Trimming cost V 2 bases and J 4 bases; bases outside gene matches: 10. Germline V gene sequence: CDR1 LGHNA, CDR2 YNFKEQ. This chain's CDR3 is CASSQPGTVGGETQYF. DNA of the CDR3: TGTGCCAGCAGCCAACCCGGGACAGTGGGTGGAGAGACCCAGTACTTC.

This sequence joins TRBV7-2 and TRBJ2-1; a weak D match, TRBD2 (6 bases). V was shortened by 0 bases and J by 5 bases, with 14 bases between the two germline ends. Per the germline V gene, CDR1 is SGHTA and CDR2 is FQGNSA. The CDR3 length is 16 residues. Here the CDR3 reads CASSLAPGLGNNEQFF. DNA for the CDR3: TGTGCCAGCAGCTTAGCGCCGGGACTGGGCAACAATGAGCAGTTCTTC.

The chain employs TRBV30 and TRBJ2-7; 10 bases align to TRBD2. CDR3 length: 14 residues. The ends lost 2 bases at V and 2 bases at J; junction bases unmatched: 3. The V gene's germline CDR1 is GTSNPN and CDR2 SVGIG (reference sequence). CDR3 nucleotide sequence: TGTGCCTGGAGTAGGCTAGCGGGGGCCTACGAGCAGTACTTC. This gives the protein CAWSRLAGAYEQYF.

CDR3 sequence: CASSVAGDEKLFF. The CDR3 bases are TGTGCCAGCAGCGTAGCAGGGGATGAAAAACTGTTTTTT. The chain joins TRBV9 to TRBJ1-4, with D perhaps TRBD1 (6 bases). The V gene lost 0 bases and the J gene lost 6 bases, with 6 bases spanning the gap. The CDR3 covers 13 residues. Germline V CDR1 and CDR2: SGDLS, YYNGEE.

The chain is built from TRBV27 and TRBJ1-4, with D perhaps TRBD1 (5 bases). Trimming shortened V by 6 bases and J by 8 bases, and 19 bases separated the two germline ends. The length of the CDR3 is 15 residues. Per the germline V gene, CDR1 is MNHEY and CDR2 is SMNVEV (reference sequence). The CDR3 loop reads CASSPPGGVGEKLFF. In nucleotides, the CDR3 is TGTGCCAGCAGCCCCCCCGGGGGGGTTGGAGAAAAACTGTTTTTT.

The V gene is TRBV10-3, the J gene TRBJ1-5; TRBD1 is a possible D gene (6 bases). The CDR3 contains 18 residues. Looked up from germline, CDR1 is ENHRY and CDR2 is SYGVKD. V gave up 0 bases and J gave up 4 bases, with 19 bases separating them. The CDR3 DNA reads TGTGCCATCAGTGAGTCAAGGGACACCCTCCGGGATAATCAGCCCCAGCATTTT. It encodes CAISESRDTLRDNQPQHF.

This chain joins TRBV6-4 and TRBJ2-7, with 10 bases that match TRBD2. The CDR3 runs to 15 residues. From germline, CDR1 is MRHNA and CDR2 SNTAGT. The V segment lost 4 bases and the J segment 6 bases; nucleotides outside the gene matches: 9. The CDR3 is CASSATAGGQGEQYF. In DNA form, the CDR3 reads TGTGCCAGCAGTGCGACAGCGGGGGGGCAAGGCGAGCAGTACTTC.

Here the CDR3 DNA reads TGTGCCAGCAGCGTGCCGGACAGGCCCGATCAGGACTATGGCTACACCTTC. Translation gives CASSVPDRPDQDYGYTF. The chain is built from TRBV9 and TRBJ1-2; 7 bases fit TRBD1. In germline, CDR1 is SGDLS, CDR2 YYNGEE. The CDR3 loop spans 17 amino acids. The V gene end was trimmed by 2 bases and the J gene end by 3 bases; junction bases not matched to a gene: 13.

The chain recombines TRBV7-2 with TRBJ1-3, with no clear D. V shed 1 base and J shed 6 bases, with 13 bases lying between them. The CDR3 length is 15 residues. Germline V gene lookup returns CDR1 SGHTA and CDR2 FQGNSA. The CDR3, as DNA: TGTGCCAGCAGCTTAGGGTCCGACTCCGTAAACACCATATATTTT. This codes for CASSLGSDSVNTIYF.

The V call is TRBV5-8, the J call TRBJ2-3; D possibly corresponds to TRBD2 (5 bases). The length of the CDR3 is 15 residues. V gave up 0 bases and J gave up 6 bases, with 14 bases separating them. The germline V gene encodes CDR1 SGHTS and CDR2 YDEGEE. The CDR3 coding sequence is TGTGCCAGCAGCTTGGGGATTAGCGTGAGGGATACGCAGTATTTT. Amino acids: CASSLGISVRDTQYF. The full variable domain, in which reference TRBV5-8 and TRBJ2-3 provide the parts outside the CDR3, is EAGVTQSPTHLIKTRGQQATLRCSPISGHTSVYWYQQALGLGLQFLLWYDEGEERNRGNFPPRFSGRQFPNYSSELNVNALELEDSALYLCASSLGISVRDTQYFGPGTRLTVL.